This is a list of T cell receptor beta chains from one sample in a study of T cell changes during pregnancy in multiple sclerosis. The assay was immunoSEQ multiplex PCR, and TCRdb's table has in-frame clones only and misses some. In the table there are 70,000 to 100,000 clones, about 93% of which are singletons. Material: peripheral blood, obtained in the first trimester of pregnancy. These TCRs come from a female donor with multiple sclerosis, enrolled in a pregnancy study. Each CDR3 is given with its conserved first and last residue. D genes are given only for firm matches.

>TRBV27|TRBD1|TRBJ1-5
CASSTYTGDSNQPQHF
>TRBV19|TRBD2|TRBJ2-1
CASSTGLAGGPNLYNEQFF
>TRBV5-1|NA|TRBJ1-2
CASTLLPGTPNYGYTF
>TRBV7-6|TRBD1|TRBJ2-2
CASSLRQGRTNTGELFF
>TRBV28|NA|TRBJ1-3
CASSFDTSGNTIYF
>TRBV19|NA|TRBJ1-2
CASSIVVDYGYTF
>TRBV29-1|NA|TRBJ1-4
CSVAEGHSNEKLFF
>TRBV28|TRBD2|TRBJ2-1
CASSLASGGRLMGNEQFF
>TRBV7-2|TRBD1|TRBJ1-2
CASSPPGQGTYYGYTF
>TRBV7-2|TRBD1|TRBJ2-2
CASSFRQGARGELFF
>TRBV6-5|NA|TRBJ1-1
CASSYSEGTEAFF
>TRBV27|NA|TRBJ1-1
CASRLRGEAFF
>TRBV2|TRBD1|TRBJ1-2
CASSAQQGDYGYTF
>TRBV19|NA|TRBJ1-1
CASTGLGRTEAFF
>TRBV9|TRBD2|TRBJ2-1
CASSSRLAGRLEQFF
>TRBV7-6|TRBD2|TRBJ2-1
CASSGGGSGGLAGGRTYNEQFF
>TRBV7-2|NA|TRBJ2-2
CASSMIGTSNTGELFF
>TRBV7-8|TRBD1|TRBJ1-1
CASSLTGAGEAFF
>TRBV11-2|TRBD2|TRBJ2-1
CASSYLAGGPSYNEQFF
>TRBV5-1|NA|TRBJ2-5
CASSFGQQETQYF
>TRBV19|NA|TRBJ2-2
CASSLALRGNTGELFF
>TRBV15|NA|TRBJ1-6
CATSSFPAGYNSPLHF
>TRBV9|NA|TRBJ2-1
CASSVEPRSAYNEQFF
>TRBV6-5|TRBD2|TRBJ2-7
CASSWREGYEQYF
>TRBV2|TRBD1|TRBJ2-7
CASDRDRGSEQYF
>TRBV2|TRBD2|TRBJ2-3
CASRARGGTTDTQYF
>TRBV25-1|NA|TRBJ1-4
CASSEAGPSSFRLFF
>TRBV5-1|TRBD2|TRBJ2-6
CASSSPRGGGPFSGANVLTF
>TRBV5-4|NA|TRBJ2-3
CASSLGGGAGTDTQYF
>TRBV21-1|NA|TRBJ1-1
CASSHKDGRGSTWDTEAFF
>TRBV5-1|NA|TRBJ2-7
CASSLGSTARAEQYF
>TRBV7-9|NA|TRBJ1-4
CASSLGGEGDEKLFF
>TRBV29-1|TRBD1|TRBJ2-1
CSGRDRGPGPANEQFF
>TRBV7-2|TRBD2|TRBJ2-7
CASSLRFSGAAYEQYF
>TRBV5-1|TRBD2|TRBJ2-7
CASSLVGGSYEQYF
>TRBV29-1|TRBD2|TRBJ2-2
CSVVRGGTGELFF
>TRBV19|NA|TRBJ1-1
CASSVTVNTEAFF
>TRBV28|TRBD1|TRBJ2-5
CASSFLGQGLYQETQYF
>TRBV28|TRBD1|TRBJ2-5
CASSREQGVGKTQYF
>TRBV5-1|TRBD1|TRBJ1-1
CASSFNLRAFGQGSTEAFF
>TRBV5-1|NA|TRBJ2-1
CASSALGEPSDEQFF
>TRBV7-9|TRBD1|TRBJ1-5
CASSLDRGNQPQHF
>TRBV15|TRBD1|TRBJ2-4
CATSRATSTGTKNIQYF
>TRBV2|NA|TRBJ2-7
CASSPDKHPAYEQYF
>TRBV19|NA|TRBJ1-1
CASSSQGFVYGDTEAFF
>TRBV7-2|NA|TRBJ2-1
CASSLAGTAYNEQFF